This T cell receptor beta chain is from a study of identifying expanded T cells in peripheral blood (dated by TCRdb to between 2018 and 2020). Concerning the study at large: Technical replicates were generated by sequencing separate aliquots of the same genomic DNA pool, and four replicates were compared pairwise.

The full study reports these points: Around 1.3 differentially abundant clones were flagged by the binomial model between technical replicates, whereas about 15 and 18 were flagged over approximately two weeks and four weeks, respectively. Variance in clone template counts between approximately two-week samples significantly increased with total template count across all healthy donors. Both the number of clones called differentially abundant and the false-positive rate were significantly reduced by the beta-binomial model across all healthy-donor time intervals. The authors expected that biological variance in healthy repertoires might rise further over much longer intervals, such as months to years.

The immunoSEQ Assay, which relies on bias-controlled multiplex PCR amplification of genomic DNA, was used to profile TCRbeta CDR3 regions. As for how the authors treated the data: To quantify the absolute abundance of each unique TCRbeta CDR3 region, the sequences were collapsed and filtered. Two models were used to test differential abundance: a binomial model (Fisher-equivalent) and a beta-binomial model that adds time-dependent variance fitted from healthy donors. Clones with fewer than 5 combined templates were removed, and differential abundance was called for clones with a Benjamini-Hochberg FDR below 0.01. Using the form v = (b*log(k)+a)^2, the beta-binomial variance was modeled as a function of the total template count across the two samples. In its TCRdb copy, this immuneACCESS table keeps in-frame sequences only and misses some clones. Where compared with another copy, unresolved V genes explain less than half of these, and the others have no known cause. Clone size and V and J calls were adopted from that table, with D and trimming inferred from the DNA. This sample is represented by some 99,000 clones; about 87% of them were singletons. About 8.6% of the sample lies in the top ten.

The germline V gene encodes CDR1 GTSNPN and CDR2 SVGIG (reference sequence). Taken from cysteine to phenylalanine, the CDR3 has 13 residues. CDR3 DNA only is kept here, 39 bases in frame from base 1. The trim is 0 bases for V and 4 bases for J, with a gap of 9 bases between the germline ends. Of note for this clone: No antigen is known for it. No base-level quality is on record; no much larger clone is a single base apart.

During the collection period, no infections or other immune events were recorded for the healthy donors. To calibrate time-dependent variance in a beta-binomial model of T-cell clone differential abundance, blood repertoires from healthy donors were used as a training cohort. The training cohort comprised about ten healthy donors, 3 female and 7 male. An age range of about 29 to 65 years, with an average of roughly 47 years, was recorded for the donors. Obtained from a commercial supplier, whole blood was collected from each healthy donor at three time points set approximately two weeks apart. For immunosequencing, genomic DNA was extracted from unsorted whole blood.

This TCR was sampled from a person aged 18 to 70 in good health. Sequencing was performed on blood. The chain couples TRBV30 to TRBJ2-5, with TRBD2 as a weak D call on 5 bases. The DNA sequence follows: TGTGCCTGGAGTGTACGCCGGGGAGAGACCCAGTACTTC. Its product reads: CAWSVRRGETQYF.